The 27 T cell receptor beta chains below all came from one sample that was sequenced in a study of T-cell memory formation after mild COVID-19. TCRdb ran MiXCR on the 5' RACE reads and lists one entry per CDR3 protein. The sample has about 400,000 distinct CDR3 sequences, under 25% seen once. Sequencing used PBMCs or a T cell subset sorted from them (not recorded which). These receptors were collected from an adult woman who had mild COVID-19 (a few samples of this study predate the infection). Cell type and time point are not known.

The chain carries TRBV11-1 and TRBJ2-5; 7 bases fit TRBD1. V shed 4 bases and J 1 base; nucleotides not matched to a gene: 6. CDR1 and CDR2 from the germline V gene are SGHAT and FQDESV (reference sequence). There are 15 residues in the CDR3. CDR3: CASSWDSPSQETQYF. Written as DNA, the CDR3 is TGTGCCAGCAGCTGGGACAGCCCTAGCCAAGAGACCCAGTACTTC.

This clonotype was found a few times. The V call is TRBV24-1, the J call TRBJ2-1; TRBD2 matches at 8 bases. The CDR3 extends over 15 amino acids. J was trimmed by 4 bases and V by 3 bases; bases with no gene match: 4. Germline V gene lookup returns CDR1 KGHDR and CDR2 SFDVKD. The CDR3 nucleotides read TGTGCCACCAGTGATATAAGCGGGGGTTACAATGAGCAGTTCTTC. Encoded protein: CATSDISGGYNEQFF.

This clonotype came up a few times. Here the CDR3 reads CASSQDGVAEIRPRGDTQYF. The CDR3 DNA sequence: TGCGCCAGCAGCCAAGATGGGGTAGCGGAGATTCGGCCCAGGGGGGATACGCAGTATTTT. This chain links TRBV4-3 with TRBJ2-3; D is possibly TRBD1 (7 bases). Germline CDR1 is LGHNA and CDR2 is YSLEER. The CDR3 is made up of 20 amino acids. Trimming stripped 0 bases from V and 6 bases from J, with 28 bases between.

The chain joins TRBV20-1 to TRBJ2-7; 7 bases are shared with TRBD1. CDR3 size: 15 residues. The trim removed 5 bases at V and 0 bases at J, leaving 10 bases unmatched. Germline V CDR1 and CDR2: DFQATT, SNEGSKA (reference sequence). For the CDR3, the DNA is TGCAGTGCTCCGGGCTGGGGACAGAGCTCCTACGAGCAGTACTTC. Encoded protein: CSAPGWGQSSYEQYF.

The sample holds a few counts of this clonotype. The chain links TRBV29-1 to TRBJ2-4, with D tentatively TRBD2 (6 bases). CDR3 length: 15 residues. Trimming removed 7 bases at V and 1 base at J, with 17 bases between. The germline V gene has CDR1 SQVTM and CDR2 ANQGSEA. In nucleotides, the CDR3 is TGCAGCGCAACACTAGCTGGTGGTGCCAAAAACATTCAGTACTTC. It translates to CSATLAGGAKNIQYF.

The genes are TRBV7-9 and TRBJ2-5; no firm D call. The V end was cut by 0 bases, the J end by 4 bases, with 9 bases between. The CDR3 sequence is 14 residues long. Germline V gene lookup returns CDR1 SEHNR and CDR2 FQNEAQ (reference sequence). This CDR3 is CASSLATTIETQYF. The CDR3 nucleotides read TGTGCCAGCAGCTTAGCGACGACAATAGAGACCCAGTACTTC.

The chain uses TRBV9 and TRBJ1-2; D may be TRBD1 (6 bases). Trimming cost V 6 bases and J 2 bases, with 11 bases left between them. Germline V gene data show CDR1 as SGDLS and CDR2 as YYNGEE. This CDR3 contains 13 residues. The CDR3 DNA follows: TGTGCCAGCACCTATGGGACAAACTATGGCTACACCTTC. Protein product: CASTYGTNYGYTF.

This clonotype was observed a handful of times. The DNA for the CDR3 is TGCGCCAGCAGCCAGGGACAGGGGAGTCAGCCCCAGCATTTT. It is translated as CASSQGQGSQPQHF. The rearrangement links TRBV5-1 to TRBJ1-5; 10 positions match TRBD1. Germline CDR1 and CDR2: SGHRS and YFSETQ. There are 14 residues in the CDR3. The V gene end was trimmed by 4 bases and the J gene end by 6 bases; junction bases not matched to a gene: 4.

The chain links TRBV4-1 to TRBJ2-1; 7 positions match TRBD2. Germline trimming cut 1 base from V and 6 bases from J; bases unmatched to any gene: 9. This CDR3 has 16 amino acids. Germline V gene sequence: CDR1 MGHRA, CDR2 YSYEKL. The CDR3 bases are TGCGCCAGCAGCCAAGGATGGCGGGAGAATTCCAATGAGCAGTTCTTC. Translation: CASSQGWRENSNEQFF.

There are a few counts of this clonotype. The chain employs TRBV6-1 and TRBJ2-7, with D maybe TRBD1 (5 bases). This CDR3 has 13 amino acids. Trimming pared 2 bases from V and 4 bases from J, leaving 9 bases between. Germline V gives CDR1 MNHNS, CDR2 SASEGT. The CDR3 loop is CASSEQGSYEQYF. Written as DNA, the CDR3 is TGTGCCAGCAGTGAACAGGGATCTTACGAGCAGTACTTC.

The chain carries TRBV5-1 and TRBJ1-5, with D tentatively TRBD1 (6 bases). The CDR3 length is 14 residues. Germline V gives CDR1 SGHRS, CDR2 YFSETQ. V was clipped by 4 bases and J by 7 bases, with 15 bases between them. DNA for the CDR3: TGCGCCAGCAGCCTGGCAGGGGCAGGACAGCCCCAGCATTTT. Translation: CASSLAGAGQPQHF.

The sample holds a few counts of this clonotype. The V gene is TRBV20-1, the J gene TRBJ2-1, with 8 bases lining up with TRBD2. The germline V gene encodes CDR1 DFQATT and CDR2 SNEGSKA (reference sequence). J was trimmed by 4 bases and V by 3 bases; bases with no gene match: 5. The CDR3 is 14 amino acids. The CDR3 here is CSASKREQYNEQFF. The CDR3 DNA follows: TGCAGTGCTAGCAAGCGGGAGCAATACAATGAGCAGTTCTTC.

This CDR3 is CASSPRSSAHNEQFF. The CDR3 nucleotides read TGTGCCAGCTCACCTCGCAGTAGCGCCCACAATGAGCAGTTCTTC. V and J are TRBV18 and TRBJ2-1, with D possibly being TRBD2 (5 bases). The CDR3 covers 15 residues. V was clipped by 3 bases and J by 5 bases, with 14 bases between them. Germline V gene data show CDR1 as KGHSH and CDR2 as LQKENI.

Remarks on this clonotype: The junction does not match germline at one end; this may be a read error. V and J are TRBV29-1 and TRBJ1-1; D might be TRBD1 (6 bases). The V gene's germline CDR1 is SQVTM and CDR2 ANQGSEA. CDR3 length: 12 amino acids. The CDR3 DNA reads TGCAGCGTTGTTTACGGGGGCCGGGCGTTTATCTTT. Translating gives CSVVYGGRAFIF.

V usage is TRBV7-6 and J usage is TRBJ2-3; 10 positions agree with TRBD1. V trimming: 1 base; J trimming: 2 bases; junction bases outside the gene matches: 6. Germline lookup yields CDR1 SGHVS and CDR2 FNYEAQ. This CDR3 is built from 17 residues. The CDR3 reads CASSLVGTGDDTDTQYF. CDR3 nucleotides: TGTGCCAGCAGCTTAGTAGGGACAGGGGACGACACAGATACGCAGTATTTT.

This clonotype has a handful of counts. The chain uses TRBV30 and TRBJ2-3; the D is unclear. Germline-derived CDR1 and CDR2 are GTSNPN and SVGIG (reference sequence). The CDR3 runs 11 residues. V lost 1 base and J 4 bases, leaving 3 bases between the germline ends. The CDR3 coding sequence is TGTGCCTGGAGTGGCCCAGATACGCAGTATTTT. Translated: CAWSGPDTQYF.

This chain joins TRBV27 and TRBJ1-1, with 7 bases identical to TRBD1. Germline V CDR1 and CDR2: MNHEY, SMNVEV (reference sequence). V was clipped by 5 bases and J by 7 bases; unmatched bases: 7. CDR3 length: 13 amino acids. CDR3 region: CASSPRTGYEAFF. The CDR3 region has the DNA TGTGCCAGCAGTCCGAGGACAGGCTATGAAGCTTTCTTT.

This clonotype was detected a few times. The chain links TRBV30 to TRBJ2-2; D may be TRBD2 (6 bases). Germline lookup yields CDR1 GTSNPN and CDR2 SVGIG (reference sequence). V was pared by 3 bases and J by 5 bases, with 22 bases between. The CDR3 runs 17 residues. The CDR3 sequence: CAWRTSVISLTTGELFF. In nucleotides, the CDR3 is TGTGCCTGGAGGACTAGTGTCATCTCGCTGACGACCGGGGAGCTGTTTTTT.

The rearrangement uses TRBV3-1 and TRBJ2-3; the D is unclear. This CDR3 region has 18 residues. V dropped 0 bases and J dropped 4 bases, with 20 bases sitting between them. Germline CDR1 reads LGHDT; CDR2 reads YNNKEL (reference sequence). CDR3 DNA: TGTGCCAGCAGCCAAGACCAACTTGGACCCGTCGTGCCAGATACGCAGTATTTT. Protein: CASSQDQLGPVVPDTQYF.

The table lists this clonotype with a few counts. The chain combines TRBV15 with TRBJ2-7; 7 bases map to TRBD1. V gave up 5 bases and J gave up 2 bases; unmatched junction bases: 6. This CDR3 has 14 residues. Germline assignment: CDR1 LNHNV and CDR2 YYDKDF (reference sequence). The CDR3 loop reads CATSSPTGTYEQYF. In DNA form, the CDR3 reads TGTGCCACCAGCTCACCGACAGGGACCTACGAGCAGTACTTC. The entire variable domain, with the rest obtained from reference TRBV15 and TRBJ2-7, is as follows: DAMVIQNPRYQVTQFGKPVTLSCSQTLNHNVMYWYQQKSSQAPKLLFHYYDKDFNNEADTPDNFQSRRPNTSFCFLDIRSPGLGDTAMYLCATSSPTGTYEQYFGPGTRLTVT.

The gene calls are TRBV7-9 and TRBJ1-6; D is undetermined. CDR3 length: 14 residues. Germline V CDR1 and CDR2: SEHNR, FQNEAQ (reference sequence). The V and J ends lost 1 base and 7 bases respectively, with 8 bases between them. This chain's CDR3 is CASSLEQVNSPLHF. The CDR3 DNA is TGTGCCAGCAGCTTAGAGCAGGTCAATTCACCCCTCCACTTT.

This clonotype was found a few times. The chain joins TRBV4-2 to TRBJ2-1, with unresolved D. CDR3 length: 16 residues. The V end lost 0 bases, the J end lost 3 bases, and 12 bases lay between the germline ends. Germline lookup yields CDR1 LGHNA and CDR2 YNFKEQ. CDR3 in amino acids: CASSQEGRNFYNEQFF. CDR3 in DNA: TGTGCCAGCAGCCAAGAGGGAAGGAACTTCTACAATGAGCAGTTCTTC.

A few counts support this clonotype. The chain employs TRBV7-7 and TRBJ2-5; 7 nucleotides align to TRBD1. The germline V gene encodes CDR1 SSHAT and CDR2 FNYEAQ (reference sequence). The length of the CDR3 is 14 residues. With V trimmed by 1 base and J by 6 bases, 5 bases remained unmatched. CDR3 sequence reads: CASSLVGGRKTQYF. CDR3 DNA sequence: TGTGCCAGCAGCTTAGTAGGGGGCAGGAAGACCCAGTACTTC.

This clonotype was observed a handful of times. This chain joins TRBV5-6 and TRBJ2-2; D unresolved. The CDR3 is 17 amino acids. Germline V lookup: CDR1 SGHDT, CDR2 YYEEEE. V was trimmed by 0 bases and J by 0 bases, leaving 12 bases between them. CDR3 amino acids: CASSLVVRFANTGELFF. DNA of the CDR3: TGTGCCAGCAGCTTGGTGGTCCGGTTCGCGAACACCGGGGAGCTGTTTTTT.

V is TRBV10-2 and J is TRBJ1-5, with 7 bases matching TRBD1. CDR1 is WSHSY, CDR2 SAAADI, per germline. J gave up 6 bases and V 3 bases, and 8 bases lay outside the gene matches. This CDR3 comprises 15 residues. The CDR3 reads CASSDAQGMGQPQHF. CDR3 DNA: TGCGCCAGCAGTGATGCACAGGGGATGGGTCAGCCCCAGCATTTT.

The chain uses TRBV7-2 and TRBJ2-5; either TRBD1 or TRBD2 may supply D (5 bases each). The CDR3 has 15 residues. Germline V CDR1 and CDR2: SGHTA, FQGNSA. V dropped 1 base and J dropped 2 bases, with 11 bases sitting between them. The CDR3 DNA reads as TGTGCCAGCAGCTTAGTCGTGGGACCACAAGAGACCCAGTACTTC. Translated, it gives CASSLVVGPQETQYF.

This clonotype has a handful of counts. This rearrangement joins TRBV12-3 or TRBV12-4 to TRBJ2-3, with D uncertain. V was cut by 2 bases and J by 4 bases, with 13 bases left in between. The CDR3 contains 15 residues. Written as DNA, the CDR3 is TGTGCCAGCAGTTTACTTTTAGTTTCGGCAGATACGCAGTATTTT. Residues: CASSLLLVSADTQYF.